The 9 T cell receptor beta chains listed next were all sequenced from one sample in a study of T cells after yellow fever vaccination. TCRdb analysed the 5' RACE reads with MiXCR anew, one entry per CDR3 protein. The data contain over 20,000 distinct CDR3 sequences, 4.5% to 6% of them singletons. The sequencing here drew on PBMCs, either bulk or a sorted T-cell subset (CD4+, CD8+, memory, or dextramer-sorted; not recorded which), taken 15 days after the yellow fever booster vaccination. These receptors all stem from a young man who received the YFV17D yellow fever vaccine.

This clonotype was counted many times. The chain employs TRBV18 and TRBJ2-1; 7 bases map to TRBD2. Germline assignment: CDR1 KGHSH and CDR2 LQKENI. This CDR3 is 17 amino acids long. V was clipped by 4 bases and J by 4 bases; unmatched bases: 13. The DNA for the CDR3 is TGTGCCAGCTCACATAGGGGCGGGAGTTTGCAATACAATGAGCAGTTCTTC. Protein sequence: CASSHRGGSLQYNEQFF.

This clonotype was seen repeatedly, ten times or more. CDR3 loop: CASSRDLGETQYF. The CDR3 nucleotides read TGTGCCAGCAGCCGGGACCTCGGGGAGACCCAGTACTTC. The chain links TRBV11-2 to TRBJ2-5; D may match TRBD1 or TRBD2 (5 bases each). Trimming took 5 bases from V and 5 from J, leaving 12 bases between them. Germline V lookup: CDR1 SGHAT, CDR2 FQNNGV. This CDR3 contains 13 residues. Supplemented by reference TRBV11-2 and TRBJ2-5, the full variable domain reads EAGVAQSPRYKIIEKRQSVAFWCNPISGHATLYWYQQILGQGPKLLIQFQNNGVVDDSQLPKDRFSAERLKGVDSTLKIQPAKLEDSAVYLCASSRDLGETQYFGPGTRLLVL.

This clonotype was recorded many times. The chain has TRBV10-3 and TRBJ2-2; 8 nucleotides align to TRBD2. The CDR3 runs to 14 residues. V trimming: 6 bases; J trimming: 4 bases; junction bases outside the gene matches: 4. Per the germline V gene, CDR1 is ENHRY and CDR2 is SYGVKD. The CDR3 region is CAISGLARTGELFF. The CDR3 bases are TGTGCCATCAGCGGACTAGCTCGCACCGGGGAGCTGTTTTTT.

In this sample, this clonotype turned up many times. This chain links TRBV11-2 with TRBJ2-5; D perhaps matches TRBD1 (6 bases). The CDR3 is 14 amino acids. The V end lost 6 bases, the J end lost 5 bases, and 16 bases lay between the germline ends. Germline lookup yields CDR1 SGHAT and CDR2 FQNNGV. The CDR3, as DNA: TGTGCCAGCAGGCACAGGGCCGGGACGGAGACCCAGTACTTC. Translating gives CASRHRAGTETQYF.

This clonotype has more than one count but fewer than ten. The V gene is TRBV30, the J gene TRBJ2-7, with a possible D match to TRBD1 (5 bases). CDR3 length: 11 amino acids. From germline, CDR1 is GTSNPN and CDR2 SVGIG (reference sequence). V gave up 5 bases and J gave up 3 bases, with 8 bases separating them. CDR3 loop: CAWGQVYEQYF. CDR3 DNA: TGTGCCTGGGGACAAGTCTACGAGCAGTACTTC.

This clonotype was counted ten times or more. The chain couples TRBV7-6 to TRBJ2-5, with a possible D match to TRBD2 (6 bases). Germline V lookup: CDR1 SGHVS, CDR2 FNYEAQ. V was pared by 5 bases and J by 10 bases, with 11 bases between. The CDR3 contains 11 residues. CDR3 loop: CASSVPGDQYF. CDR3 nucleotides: TGTGCCAGCAGCGTTCCGGGGGACCAGTACTTC.

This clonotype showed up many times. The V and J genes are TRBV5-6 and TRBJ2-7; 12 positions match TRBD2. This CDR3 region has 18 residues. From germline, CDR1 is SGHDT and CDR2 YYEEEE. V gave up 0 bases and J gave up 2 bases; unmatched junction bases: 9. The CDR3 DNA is TGTGCCAGCAGCTTGGGAGTGGGGCTAGCGGGAGGGCCCTACGAGCAGTACTTC. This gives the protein CASSLGVGLAGGPYEQYF.

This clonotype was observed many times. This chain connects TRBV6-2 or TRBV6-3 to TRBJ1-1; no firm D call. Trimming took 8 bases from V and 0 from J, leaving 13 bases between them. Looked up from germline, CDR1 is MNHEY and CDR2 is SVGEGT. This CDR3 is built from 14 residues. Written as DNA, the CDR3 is TGTGCCAGCCACTCCTTGGACGTGAACACTGAAGCTTTCTTT. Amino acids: CASHSLDVNTEAFF.

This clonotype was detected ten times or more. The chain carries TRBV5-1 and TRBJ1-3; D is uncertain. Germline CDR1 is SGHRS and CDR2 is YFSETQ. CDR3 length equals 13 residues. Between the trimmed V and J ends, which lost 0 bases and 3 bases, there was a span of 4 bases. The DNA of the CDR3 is TGCGCCAGCAGCTTGGACGGTGGAAACACCATATATTTT. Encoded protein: CASSLDGGNTIYF.